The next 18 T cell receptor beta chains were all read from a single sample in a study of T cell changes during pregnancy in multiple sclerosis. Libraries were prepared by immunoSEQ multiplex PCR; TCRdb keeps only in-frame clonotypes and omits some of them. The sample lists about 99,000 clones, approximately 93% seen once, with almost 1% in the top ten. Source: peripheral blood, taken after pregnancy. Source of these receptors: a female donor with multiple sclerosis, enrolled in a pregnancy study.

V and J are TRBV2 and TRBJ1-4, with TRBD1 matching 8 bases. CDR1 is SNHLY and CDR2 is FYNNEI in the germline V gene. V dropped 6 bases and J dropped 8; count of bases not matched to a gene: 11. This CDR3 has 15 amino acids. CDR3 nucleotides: TGTGCCAGCAGCGGACCGACAGGGGTTAGGGAAAAACTGTTTTTT. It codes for CASSGPTGVREKLFF. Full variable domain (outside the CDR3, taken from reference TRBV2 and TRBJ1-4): EPEVTQTPSHQVTQMGQEVILRCVPISNHLYFYWYRQILGQKVEFLVSFYNNEISEKSEIFDDQFSVERPDGSNFTLKIRSTKLEDSAMYFCASSGPTGVREKLFFGSGTQLSVL.

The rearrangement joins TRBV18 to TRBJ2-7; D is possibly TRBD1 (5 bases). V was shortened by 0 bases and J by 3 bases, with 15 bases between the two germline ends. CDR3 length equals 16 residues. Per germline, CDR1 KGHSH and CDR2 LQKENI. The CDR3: CASSPPQGAIIYEQYF. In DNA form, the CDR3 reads TGTGCCAGCTCACCACCGCAAGGGGCCATCATCTACGAGCAGTACTTC.

CDR3 nucleotides: TGCGCCAGCAGCCAATCCCCGCCGGGAAACTACGAGCAGTACTTC. It encodes CASSQSPPGNYEQYF. The chain has TRBV4-1 and TRBJ2-7, with TRBD2 as a possible D gene (5 bases). Trimming removed 2 bases at V and 3 bases at J, with 14 bases between. CDR3 length equals 15 residues. Germline loops: CDR1 MGHRA, CDR2 YSYEKL.

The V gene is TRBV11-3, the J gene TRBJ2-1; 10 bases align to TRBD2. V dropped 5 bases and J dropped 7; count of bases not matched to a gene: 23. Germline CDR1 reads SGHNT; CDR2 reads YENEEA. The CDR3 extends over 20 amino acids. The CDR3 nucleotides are TGTGCCAGCAGCCATTACTCCGTCTTCGAGCGGGAGGGGACTACAAATGAGCAGTTCTTC. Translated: CASSHYSVFEREGTTNEQFF.

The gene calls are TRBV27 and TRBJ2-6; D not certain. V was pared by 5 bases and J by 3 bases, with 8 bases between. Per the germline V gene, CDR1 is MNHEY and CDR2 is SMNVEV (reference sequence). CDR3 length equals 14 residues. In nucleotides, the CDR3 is TGTGCCAGCAGTCCCCTGAGTGGGGCCAACGTCCTGACTTTC. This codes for CASSPLSGANVLTF.

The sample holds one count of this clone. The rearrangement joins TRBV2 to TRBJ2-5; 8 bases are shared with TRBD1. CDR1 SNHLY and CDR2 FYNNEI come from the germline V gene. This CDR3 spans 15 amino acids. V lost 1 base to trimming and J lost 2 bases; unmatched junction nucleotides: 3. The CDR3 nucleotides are TGTGCCAGCAGTGAAGGGGGACAGGCACAAGAGACCCAGTACTTC. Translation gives CASSEGGQAQETQYF.

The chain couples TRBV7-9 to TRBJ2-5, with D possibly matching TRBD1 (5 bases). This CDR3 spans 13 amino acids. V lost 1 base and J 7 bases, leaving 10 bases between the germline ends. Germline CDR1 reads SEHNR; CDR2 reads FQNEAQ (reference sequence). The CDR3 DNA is TGTGCCAGCAGCTTAGTAGGGGCTCGGACCCAGTACTTC. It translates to CASSLVGARTQYF.

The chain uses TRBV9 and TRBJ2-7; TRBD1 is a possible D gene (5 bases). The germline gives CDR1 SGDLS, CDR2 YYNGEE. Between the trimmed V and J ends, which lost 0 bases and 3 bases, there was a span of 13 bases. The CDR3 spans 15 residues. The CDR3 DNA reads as TGTGCCAGCAGCGTAGGGGGCCATCCCCGCTACGAGCAGTACTTC. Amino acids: CASSVGGHPRYEQYF.

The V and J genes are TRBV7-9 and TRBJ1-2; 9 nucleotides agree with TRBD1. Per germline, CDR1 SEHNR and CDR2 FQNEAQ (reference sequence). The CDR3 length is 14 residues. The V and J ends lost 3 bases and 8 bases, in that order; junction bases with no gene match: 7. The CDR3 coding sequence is TGTGCCAGCAGCTTTGACAGGGGGATTGGGGGCTACACCTTC. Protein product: CASSFDRGIGGYTF.

CDR3 protein: CASSRGFTYEQYF. In DNA, the CDR3 is TGTGCCAGCAGCAGGGGATTTACCTACGAGCAGTACTTC. This chain connects TRBV6-5 to TRBJ2-7; tentative D call: TRBD1 (6 bases). Trimming pared 6 bases from V and 2 bases from J, leaving 11 bases between. CDR3 length equals 13 residues. Germline V gene data show CDR1 as MNHEY and CDR2 as SVGAGI.

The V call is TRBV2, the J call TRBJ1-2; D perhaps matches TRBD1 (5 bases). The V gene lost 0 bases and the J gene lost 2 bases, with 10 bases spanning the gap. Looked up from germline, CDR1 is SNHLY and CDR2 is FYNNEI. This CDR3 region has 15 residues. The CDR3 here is CASSEAGGTNYGYTF. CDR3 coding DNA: TGTGCCAGCAGTGAAGCGGGGGGTACCAACTATGGCTACACCTTC.

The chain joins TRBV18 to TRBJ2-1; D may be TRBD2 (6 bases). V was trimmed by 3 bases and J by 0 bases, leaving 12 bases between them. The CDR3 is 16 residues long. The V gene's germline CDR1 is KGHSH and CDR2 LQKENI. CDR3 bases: TGTGCCAGCTCACCCAGGGCGGGACGCTCCTACAATGAGCAGTTCTTC. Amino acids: CASSPRAGRSYNEQFF.

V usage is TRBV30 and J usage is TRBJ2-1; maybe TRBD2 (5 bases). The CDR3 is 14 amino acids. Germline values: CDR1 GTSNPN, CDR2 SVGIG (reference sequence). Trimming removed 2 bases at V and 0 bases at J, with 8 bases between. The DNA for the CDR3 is TGTGCCTGGAGTAGCGGCGGCTCCTACAATGAGCAGTTCTTC. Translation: CAWSSGGSYNEQFF.

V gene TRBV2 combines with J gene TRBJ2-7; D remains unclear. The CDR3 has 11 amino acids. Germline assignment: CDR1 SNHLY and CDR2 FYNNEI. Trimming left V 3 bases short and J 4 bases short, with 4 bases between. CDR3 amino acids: CASSDPYEQYF. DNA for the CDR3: TGTGCCAGCAGTGATCCATACGAGCAGTACTTC. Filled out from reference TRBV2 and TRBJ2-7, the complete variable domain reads EPEVTQTPSHQVTQMGQEVILRCVPISNHLYFYWYRQILGQKVEFLVSFYNNEISEKSEIFDDQFSVERPDGSNFTLKIRSTKLEDSAMYFCASSDPYEQYFGPGTRLTVT.

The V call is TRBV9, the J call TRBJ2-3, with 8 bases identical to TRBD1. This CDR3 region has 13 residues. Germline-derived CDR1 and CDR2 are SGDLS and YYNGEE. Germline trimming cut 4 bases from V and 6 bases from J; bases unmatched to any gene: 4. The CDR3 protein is CASSLRTGDTQYF. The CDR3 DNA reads TGTGCCAGCAGCCTTCGGACAGGGGATACGCAGTATTTT.

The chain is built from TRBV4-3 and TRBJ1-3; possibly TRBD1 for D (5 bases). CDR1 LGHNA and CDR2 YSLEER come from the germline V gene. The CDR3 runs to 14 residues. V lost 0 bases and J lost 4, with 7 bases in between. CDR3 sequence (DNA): TGCGCCAGCAGCCAAGATCGGACAGGAAACACCATATATTTT. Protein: CASSQDRTGNTIYF.

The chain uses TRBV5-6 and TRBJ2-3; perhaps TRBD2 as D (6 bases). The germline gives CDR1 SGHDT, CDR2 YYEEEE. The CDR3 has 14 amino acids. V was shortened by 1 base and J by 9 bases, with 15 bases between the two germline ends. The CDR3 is CASSLKPGRGTQYF. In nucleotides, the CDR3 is TGTGCCAGCAGCTTGAAGCCCGGGAGAGGCACGCAGTATTTT.

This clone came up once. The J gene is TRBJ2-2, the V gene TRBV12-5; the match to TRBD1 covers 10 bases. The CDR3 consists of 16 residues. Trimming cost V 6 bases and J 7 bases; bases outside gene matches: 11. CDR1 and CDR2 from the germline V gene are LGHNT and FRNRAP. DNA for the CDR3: TGTGCTAGTGGCCGATTTACCGGGACAGGGGACGGGGAGCTGTTTTTT. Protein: CASGRFTGTGDGELFF.